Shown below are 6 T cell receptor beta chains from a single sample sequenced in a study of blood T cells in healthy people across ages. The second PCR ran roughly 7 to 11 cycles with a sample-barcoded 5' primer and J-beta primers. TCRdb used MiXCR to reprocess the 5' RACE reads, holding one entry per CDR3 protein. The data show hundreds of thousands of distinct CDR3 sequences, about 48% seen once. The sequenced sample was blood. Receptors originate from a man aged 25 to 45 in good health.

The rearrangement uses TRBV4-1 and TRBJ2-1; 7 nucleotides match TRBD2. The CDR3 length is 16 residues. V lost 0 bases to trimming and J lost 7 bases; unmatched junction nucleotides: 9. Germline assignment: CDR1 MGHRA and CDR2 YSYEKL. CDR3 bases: TGCGCCAGCAGCCAAGAAGGGGCGGGGGAGGGTAATGAGCAGTTCTTC. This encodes CASSQEGAGEGNEQFF.

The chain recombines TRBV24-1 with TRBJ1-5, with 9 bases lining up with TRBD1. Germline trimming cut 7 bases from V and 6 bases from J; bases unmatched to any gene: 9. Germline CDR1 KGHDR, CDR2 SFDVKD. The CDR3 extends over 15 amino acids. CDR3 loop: CATRNRGREGQPQHF. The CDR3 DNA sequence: TGTGCCACCAGAAACAGGGGGCGCGAGGGTCAGCCCCAGCATTTT.

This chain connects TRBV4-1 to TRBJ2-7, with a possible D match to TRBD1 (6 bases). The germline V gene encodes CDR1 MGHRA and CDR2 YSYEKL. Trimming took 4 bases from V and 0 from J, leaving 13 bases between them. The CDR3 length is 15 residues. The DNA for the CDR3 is TGCGCCAGCAGCCCAACGGACAGTAGCTCCTACGAGCAGTACTTC. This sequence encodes CASSPTDSSSYEQYF.

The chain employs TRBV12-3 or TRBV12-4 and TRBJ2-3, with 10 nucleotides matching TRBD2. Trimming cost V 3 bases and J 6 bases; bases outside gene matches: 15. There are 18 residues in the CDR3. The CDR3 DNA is TGTGCCAGCAGTTTTAGGAGTAATAGCGGGGGGAGAGCGGATACGCAGTATTTT. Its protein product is CASSFRSNSGGRADTQYF.

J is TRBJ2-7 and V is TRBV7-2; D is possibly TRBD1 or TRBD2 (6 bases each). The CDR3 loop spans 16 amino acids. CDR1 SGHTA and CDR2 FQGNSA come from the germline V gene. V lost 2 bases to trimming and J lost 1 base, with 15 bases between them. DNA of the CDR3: TGTGCCAGCAGCTTAAGATCGGGGGCTGTTTCCTACGAGCAGTACTTC. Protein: CASSLRSGAVSYEQYF.

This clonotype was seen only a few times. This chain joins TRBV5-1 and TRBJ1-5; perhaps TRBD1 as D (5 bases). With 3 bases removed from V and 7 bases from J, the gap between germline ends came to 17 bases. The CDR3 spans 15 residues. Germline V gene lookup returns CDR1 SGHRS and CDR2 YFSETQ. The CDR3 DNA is TGCGCCAGCAGCTCCCGGGGGGACGGTGGGCAGCCCCAGCATTTT. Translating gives CASSSRGDGGQPQHF.